This entry lists 23 T cell receptor beta chains sequenced from one sample in a study of beta chain features in type 1 diabetes. Sequencing targeted expressed TCRB transcripts, as all isolated RNA had been reverse transcribed. Method: immunoSEQ multiplex PCR; TCRdb's copy keeps in-frame clones and lacks some. The data contain under 800,000 clones, roughly 16% of them singletons. The sample comprised naive CD4+ T cells from blood. All receptors come from a man between 18 and 29 years old in good health.

Only a few counts were recorded for this clone. The rearrangement joins TRBV10-3 to TRBJ1-2; D remains unclear. The CDR3 length is 14 residues. V was pared by 6 bases and J by 2 bases, with 13 bases between. CDR1 is ENHRY and CDR2 is SYGVKD in the germline V gene. This CDR3 is CAISGNGINYGYTF. CDR3 bases: TGTGCCATCAGCGGAAACGGCATAAACTATGGCTACACCTTC.

The J gene is TRBJ2-5, the V gene TRBV15; D call uncertain. The germline V gene has CDR1 LNHNV and CDR2 YYDKDF (reference sequence). V lost 9 bases to trimming and J lost 4 bases, with 12 bases between them. CDR3 length: 12 residues. In nucleotides, the CDR3 is TGTGCCACTTCAAGAGGAAGAGAGACCCAGTACTTC. Translating it yields CATSRGRETQYF.

This clone occurred a few times. The chain joins TRBV4-3 to TRBJ1-5; no clear D. Germline values: CDR1 LGHNA, CDR2 YSLEER. The CDR3 loop spans 12 amino acids. The V gene lost 1 base and the J gene lost 8 bases, with 6 bases spanning the gap. In DNA form, the CDR3 reads TGCGCCAGCAGCCAAGGAAGGGAGCCCCAGCATTTT. As protein: CASSQGREPQHF.

In this sample, this clone turned up a few times. The sample carries other DNA sequences with the same CDR3. The CDR3, as DNA: TGTGCCAGCAGCTTAGACAGGGAGACTGAAGCTTTCTTT. Translated: CASSLDRETEAFF. This chain uses TRBV7-2 with TRBJ1-1, with D perhaps matching TRBD1 (6 bases). Trimming pared 1 base from V and 5 bases from J, leaving 8 bases between. This CDR3 has 13 amino acids. Germline CDR1 reads SGHTA; CDR2 reads FQGNSA.

This clone was detected many times. This chain links TRBV23-1 with TRBJ2-2; no definite D call. TRBV23-1 counts as an open reading frame of uncertain function. The CDR3 has 13 amino acids. V dropped 3 bases and J dropped 6 bases, with 8 bases sitting between them. CDR3 sequence reads: CASSHRLAGELFF. The CDR3 nucleotides are TGCGCCAGCAGTCACCGTCTAGCCGGGGAGCTGTTTTTT.

As DNA, the CDR3 is TGTGCCAGCAGCTCGGGGAGTGGAGAGACCCAGTACTTC. This sequence encodes CASSSGSGETQYF. This chain joins TRBV7-3 and TRBJ2-5, with TRBD2 as a possible D gene (5 bases). This CDR3 spans 13 amino acids. The V end was cut by 4 bases, the J end by 4 bases, with 10 bases between. The germline V gene has CDR1 SGHTA and CDR2 FQGTGA.

This clone occurred a few times. V usage is TRBV6-5 and J usage is TRBJ2-5; D not resolved. The CDR3 extends over 11 amino acids. Trimming pared 7 bases from V and 4 bases from J, leaving 7 bases between. Germline V gives CDR1 MNHEY, CDR2 SVGAGI. CDR3 bases: TGTGCCAGCATCCCCCGAGAGACCCAGTACTTC. Protein sequence: CASIPRETQYF.

The rearrangement uses TRBV7-9 and TRBJ2-2; D gene uncertain. Per germline, CDR1 SEHNR and CDR2 FQNEAQ (reference sequence). V was shortened by 11 bases and J by 6 bases, with 10 bases between the two germline ends. CDR3 length: 11 residues. The DNA of the CDR3 is TGTGCCCCCGGGTCCGCCGGGGAGCTGTTTTTT. Its translation is CAPGSAGELFF.

This clone showed up just a few times. V usage is TRBV10-3 and J usage is TRBJ2-1, with D perhaps TRBD2 (8 bases). Trimming took 5 bases from V and 9 from J, leaving 26 bases between them. The CDR3 length is 17 residues. Germline assignment: CDR1 ENHRY and CDR2 SYGVKD. The CDR3 loop reads CAISKSKGAGGEGEQFF. The CDR3 nucleotides read TGTGCCATCAGTAAATCAAAGGGGGCGGGGGGCGAGGGTGAGCAGTTCTTC.

In its sample, this clone was seen many times. This rearrangement joins TRBV2 to TRBJ2-1; the D gene is possibly TRBD2 (5 bases). CDR1 SNHLY and CDR2 FYNNEI come from the germline V gene. Trimming left V 7 bases short and J 5 bases short, with 6 bases between. This CDR3 is built from 11 residues. The CDR3 nucleotides are TGTGCCAGCACCGGGAACAATGAGCAGTTCTTC. This gives the protein CASTGNNEQFF.

This clone was seen a handful of times. The chain links TRBV7-2 to TRBJ2-7; 8 nucleotides match TRBD1. This CDR3 is built from 13 residues. Germline V gene data show CDR1 as SGHTA and CDR2 as FQGNSA. V gave up 5 bases and J gave up 7 bases; unmatched junction bases: 7. The CDR3 sequence: CASSLQGVGEQYF. DNA for the CDR3: TGTGCCAGCAGCCTACAGGGGGTCGGAGAGCAGTACTTC.

The V and J genes are TRBV7-2 and TRBJ1-4; TRBD1 matches 8 bases. Trimming at V came to 7 bases and at J to 7 bases, leaving 11 bases not matched to a gene. The CDR3 loop spans 15 amino acids. Germline V gene lookup returns CDR1 SGHTA and CDR2 FQGNSA. The DNA of the CDR3 is TGTGCCAGCACCCCGGCAGGGGGCGTCGTTGAAAAACTGTTTTTT. Its translation: CASTPAGGVVEKLFF.

The V and J genes are TRBV18 and TRBJ2-1, with no clear D. The CDR3 runs to 13 residues. Germline V CDR1 and CDR2: KGHSH, LQKENI. Trimming took off 4 bases at V and 10 bases at J, with 14 bases between the two ends. This CDR3 reads CASSLRGREEQFF. In DNA, the CDR3 is TGTGCCAGCTCACTCCGCGGACGAGAAGAGCAGTTCTTC. Supplemented by reference TRBV18 and TRBJ2-1, the full variable domain reads NAGVMQNPRHLVRRRGQEARLRCSPMKGHSHVYWYRQLPEEGLKFMVYLQKENIIDESGMPKERFSAEFPKEGPSILRIQQVVRGDSAAYFCASSLRGREEQFFGPGTRLTVL.

This chain joins TRBV5-1 and TRBJ1-2, with no clear D. CDR3 length equals 14 residues. V was pared by 4 bases and J by 7 bases, with 17 bases between. Germline V gene sequence: CDR1 SGHRS, CDR2 YFSETQ. This chain's CDR3 is CASSPAAVATGYTF. Here the CDR3 DNA reads TGCGCCAGCAGCCCGGCGGCGGTTGCTACTGGCTACACCTTC.

The chain combines TRBV19 with TRBJ1-6; no firm D call. This CDR3 has 14 amino acids. Germline CDR1 is LNHDA and CDR2 is SQIVND (reference sequence). The V end lost 5 bases, the J end lost 0 bases, and 5 bases lay between the germline ends. The CDR3 DNA reads as TGTGCCAGTAGTGCTTTCTCCTATAATTCACCCCTCCACTTT. Translated, it gives CASSAFSYNSPLHF.

This clone has only a few counts. The identical CDR3 is also encoded by other nucleotide sequences in the sample. V gene TRBV18 combines with J gene TRBJ1-1; D remains unclear. CDR3 length: 13 amino acids. The V end lost 1 base, the J end lost 1 base, and 4 bases lay between the germline ends. Germline CDR1 KGHSH, CDR2 LQKENI. The DNA for the CDR3 is TGTGCCAGCTCACCACAGCGGAACACTGAAGCTTTCTTT. As protein: CASSPQRNTEAFF.

The chain uses TRBV14 and TRBJ2-7; 11 bases agree with TRBD1. The V and J ends lost 1 base and 2 bases, in that order; junction bases with no gene match: 4. Per germline, CDR1 SGHDN and CDR2 FVKESK. The CDR3 is 16 amino acids. The CDR3 nucleotides read TGTGCCAGCAGCCAAGCGGACAGGGGGCTAACCTACGAGCAGTACTTC. Its protein product is CASSQADRGLTYEQYF.

The sample holds a few counts of this clone. The sample carries other DNA sequences with the same CDR3. This chain connects TRBV7-3 to TRBJ1-1; D gene ambiguous. Trimming pared 5 bases from V and 2 bases from J, leaving 12 bases between. CDR1 SGHTA and CDR2 FQGTGA come from the germline V gene. The CDR3 has 14 residues. The chain's CDR3 is CASSLTRGNTEAFF. Written as DNA, the CDR3 is TGTGCCAGCAGCCTCACTCGAGGAAACACTGAAGCTTTCTTT.

This clone has only a few counts. The V call is TRBV7-9, the J call TRBJ1-1; D uncertain. V lost 1 base and J lost 4, with 10 bases in between. This CDR3 is built from 14 residues. Germline V CDR1 and CDR2: SEHNR, FQNEAQ (reference sequence). The CDR3 loop reads CASSLGRMSTEAFF. CDR3 sequence (DNA): TGTGCCAGCAGCTTAGGACGGATGTCCACTGAAGCTTTCTTT.

The rearrangement links TRBV18 to TRBJ2-7, with 9 bases fitting TRBD1. The CDR3 is 16 residues long. Per germline, CDR1 KGHSH and CDR2 LQKENI. Trimming at V came to 3 bases and at J to 2 bases, leaving 8 bases not matched to a gene. The DNA for the CDR3 is TGTGCCAGCTCACCTATCCGGACAGGGGAGACCTACGAGCAGTACTTC. Its protein product is CASSPIRTGETYEQYF.

The chain carries TRBV28 and TRBJ2-5; the D gene is possibly TRBD1 (6 bases). V lost 6 bases and J lost 3, with 14 bases in between. Germline-derived CDR1 and CDR2 are MDHEN and SYDVKM. The CDR3 extends over 14 amino acids. DNA of the CDR3: TGTGCCAGCAGAACCACGACAGGAAAAGAGACCCAGTACTTC. Residues: CASRTTTGKETQYF.

The chain couples TRBV9 to TRBJ2-1; the D gene is possibly TRBD1 (6 bases). CDR3 size: 13 residues. Germline V lookup: CDR1 SGDLS, CDR2 YYNGEE. Between the trimmed V and J ends, which lost 4 bases and 6 bases, there was a span of 11 bases. CDR3 residues: CASSSDRSNEQFF. CDR3 sequence (DNA): TGTGCCAGCAGCTCAGACAGGAGCAATGAGCAGTTCTTC. The variable domain in full, completed from reference TRBV9 and TRBJ2-1, reads DSGVTQTPKHLITATGQRVTLRCSPRSGDLSVYWYQQSLDQGLQFLIQYYNGEERAKGNILERFSAQQFPDLHSELNLSSLELGDSALYFCASSSDRSNEQFFGPGTRLTVL.

The chain employs TRBV5-1 and TRBJ1-3, with no clear D. V lost 4 bases to trimming and J lost 0 bases, with 11 bases between them. The CDR3 loop spans 15 amino acids. Looked up from germline, CDR1 is SGHRS and CDR2 is YFSETQ. In DNA, the CDR3 is TGCGCCAGCAGCCCAGGAGCTAACTCTGGAAACACCATATATTTT. This translates into CASSPGANSGNTIYF.